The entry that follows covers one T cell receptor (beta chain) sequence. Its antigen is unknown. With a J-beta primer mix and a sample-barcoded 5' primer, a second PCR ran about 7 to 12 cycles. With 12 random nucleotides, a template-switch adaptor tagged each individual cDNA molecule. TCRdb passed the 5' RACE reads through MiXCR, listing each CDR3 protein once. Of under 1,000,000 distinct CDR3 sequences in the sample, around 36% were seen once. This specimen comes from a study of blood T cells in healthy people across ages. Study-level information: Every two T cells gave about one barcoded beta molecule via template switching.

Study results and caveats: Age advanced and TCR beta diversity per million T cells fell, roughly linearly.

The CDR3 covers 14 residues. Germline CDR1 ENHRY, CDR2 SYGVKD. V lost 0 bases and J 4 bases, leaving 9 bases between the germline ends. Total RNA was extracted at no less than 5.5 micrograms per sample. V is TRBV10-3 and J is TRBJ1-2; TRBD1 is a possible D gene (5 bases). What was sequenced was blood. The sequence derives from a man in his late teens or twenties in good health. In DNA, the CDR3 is TGTGCCATCAGTGAGTCCGGGACGGTCTATGGCTACACCTTC. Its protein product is CAISESGTVYGYTF.